The source of this T cell receptor beta chain is a study of T-cell reconstitution after alpha-beta-depleted transplantation in children. V shed 6 bases and J shed 2 bases, with 16 bases lying between them. This CDR3 contains 15 residues. This clonotype was counted between two and nine times. Preparation of the TCRbeta library was carried out with unique molecular identifiers. Via MiXCR, TCRdb re-called the PCR reads, giving one row per CDR3 protein. The sample carries approximately 400,000 distinct CDR3 sequences, approximately 10% recorded once. This sequence was found in a human donor who donated a stem cell graft to a child with acute myeloid leukemia. The sample in question was PBMCs from the stem cell graft donor, obtained from the stem cell graft. The chain uses TRBV12-3 or TRBV12-4 and TRBJ1-1, with unresolved D. For the CDR3, the DNA is TGTGCCAGCAGCGCCTTGGCGGTTTTTAACACTGAAGCTTTCTTT. Protein sequence: CASSALAVFNTEAFF.